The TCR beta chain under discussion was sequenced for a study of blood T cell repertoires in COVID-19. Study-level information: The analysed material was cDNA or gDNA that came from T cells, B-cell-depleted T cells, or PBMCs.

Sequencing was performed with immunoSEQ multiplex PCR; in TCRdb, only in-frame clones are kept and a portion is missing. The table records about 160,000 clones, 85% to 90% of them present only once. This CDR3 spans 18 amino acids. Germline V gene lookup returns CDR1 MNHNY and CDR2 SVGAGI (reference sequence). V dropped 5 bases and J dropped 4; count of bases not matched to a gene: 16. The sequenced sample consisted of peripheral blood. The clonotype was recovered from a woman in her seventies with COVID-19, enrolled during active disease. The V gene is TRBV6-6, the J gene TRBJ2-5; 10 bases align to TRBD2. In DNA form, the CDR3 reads TGTGCCAGCAGTCCCCGGGGTAGCGGGGGGCCCGCGCGAGAGACCCAGTACTTC. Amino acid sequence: CASSPRGSGGPARETQYF.